Following are 23 T cell receptor beta chains from one sample sequenced in a study of post-analysis software for immune sequencing data. Unique molecular identifiers were built into the TCR beta cDNA libraries. TCRdb processed the PCR reads anew with MiXCR; each CDR3 protein has one entry. The sample lists about 160,000 distinct CDR3 sequences, about 34% occurring once. The source was blood, collected after autologous hematopoietic stem cell transplantation. These receptors all come from a girl under 18 with multiple sclerosis.

This clonotype appeared a few times. The V gene is TRBV28, the J gene TRBJ1-2; the D is unclear. The CDR3 has 10 residues. Germline CDR1 is MDHEN and CDR2 is SYDVKM. V lost 10 bases and J lost 2, with 5 bases in between. The CDR3 here is CATLNYGYTF. The CDR3 DNA follows: TGTGCCACTCTGAACTATGGCTACACCTTC.

The V call is TRBV10-3, the J call TRBJ2-4; tentatively, D is TRBD2 (7 bases). The DNA end lines up better with TRBJ2-7; the J call may be wrong. This CDR3 is built from 14 residues. The germline gives CDR1 ENHRY, CDR2 SYGVKD. CDR3 sequence reads: CAISEAGALYEQYF. In DNA form, the CDR3 reads TGTGCCATCAGTGAGGCGGGGGCTCTCTACGAGCAGTACTTC.

This clonotype has more than one count but fewer than ten. J is TRBJ2-3 and V is TRBV12-3 or TRBV12-4, with 14 bases aligning to TRBD2. Trimming took 6 bases from V and 4 from J; bases not matched to a gene: 9. The CDR3 spans 17 residues. The CDR3 DNA is TGTGCCAGCAGCCGCCGGACTAGCGGGAGGATCTCAGATACGCAGTATTTT. It is translated as CASSRRTSGRISDTQYF.

This clonotype was seen a few times. The chain recombines TRBV29-1 with TRBJ2-7, with D perhaps matching TRBD2 (6 bases). The V gene's germline CDR1 is SQVTM and CDR2 ANQGSEA. The V gene lost 4 bases and the J gene lost 0 bases, with 7 bases spanning the gap. The CDR3 has 12 amino acids. The CDR3: CSVGDSSYEQYF. Here the CDR3 DNA reads TGCAGCGTTGGGGACTCCTCCTACGAGCAGTACTTC.

This clonotype was recorded at least ten times. The rearrangement uses TRBV7-2 and TRBJ2-3; a possible D gene is TRBD2 (6 bases). V lost 3 bases, J lost 3 bases, and 7 bases lay in between. The CDR3 extends over 13 amino acids. Germline V gives CDR1 SGHTA, CDR2 FQGNSA. This CDR3 is CASSFGGTDTQYF. The CDR3 DNA reads TGTGCCAGCAGCTTCGGGGGTACAGATACGCAGTATTTT.

The chain employs TRBV7-3 and TRBJ2-3; unclear D gene. CDR1 and CDR2 (germline): SGHTA, FQGTGA. V was shortened by 5 bases and J by 4 bases, with 13 bases between the two germline ends. The CDR3 consists of 14 residues. For the CDR3, the DNA is TGTGCCAGCAGCCCGTTACATTCCTCAGATACGCAGTATTTT. Amino acid sequence: CASSPLHSSDTQYF.

This clonotype was detected a few times. This chain joins TRBV27 and TRBJ2-5; TRBD1 matches 9 bases. Trimming cost V 6 bases and J 5 bases; bases outside gene matches: 10. In germline, CDR1 is MNHEY, CDR2 SMNVEV (reference sequence). This CDR3 has 15 residues. The CDR3 nucleotides read TGTGCCAGCAGCTGGACAGGGGTGTTTCCGGAGACCCAGTACTTC. It yields the protein CASSWTGVFPETQYF.

The gene calls are TRBV5-1 and TRBJ1-2; D call uncertain. The CDR3 covers 13 residues. The V end was cut by 3 bases, the J end by 0 bases, with 6 bases between. The germline V gene has CDR1 SGHRS and CDR2 YFSETQ. The CDR3, as DNA: TGCGCCAGCAGCTGGGGAGCTAACTATGGCTACACCTTC. It encodes CASSWGANYGYTF. Complete variable domain (other parts from reference TRBV5-1 and TRBJ1-2): KAGVTQTPRYLIKTRGQQVTLSCSPISGHRSVSWYQQTPGQGLQFLFEYFSETQRNKGNFPGRFSGRQFSNSRSEMNVSTLELGDSALYLCASSWGANYGYTFGSGTRLTVV.

The chain uses TRBV27 and TRBJ2-7; the D call may be TRBD1 or TRBD2 (6 bases each). The V gene lost 2 bases and the J gene lost 3 bases, with 11 bases spanning the gap. The CDR3 sequence is 14 residues long. Germline V gene data show CDR1 as MNHEY and CDR2 as SMNVEV (reference sequence). The CDR3, as DNA: TGTGCCAGCAGTTTAGGGGGGCATGGCTACGAGCAGTACTTC. Its translation: CASSLGGHGYEQYF.

This clonotype was recorded at least ten times. The V gene is TRBV6-6, the J gene TRBJ2-4, with D unresolved. V lost 5 bases to trimming and J lost 9 bases, with 8 bases between them. This CDR3 region has 11 residues. Germline-derived CDR1 and CDR2 are MNHNY and SVGAGI (reference sequence). CDR3 residues: CASSPNSIQYF. CDR3 nucleotide sequence: TGTGCCAGCAGTCCCAACTCCATTCAGTACTTC.

On this clonotype itself: One end of the junction varies from germline; a read error may be responsible. This rearrangement joins TRBV28 to TRBJ2-4; TRBD2 is a possible D gene (6 bases). The CDR3 runs to 15 residues. CDR1 is MDHEN, CDR2 SYDVKM, per germline. The CDR3 loop reads CVSAALALGGNIQYF. As DNA, the CDR3 is TGTGTCAGCGCGGCCCTAGCCCTGGGGGGAAACATTCAGTACTTC.

There are a few counts of this clonotype. This chain uses TRBV9 with TRBJ2-1; 7 bases are a match to TRBD2. The CDR3 spans 14 residues. Germline lookup yields CDR1 SGDLS and CDR2 YYNGEE. V trimming: 0 bases; J trimming: 9 bases; junction bases outside the gene matches: 6. CDR3 region: CASSVGGGTFEQFF. CDR3 DNA: TGTGCCAGCAGCGTAGGGGGGGGGACTTTTGAGCAGTTCTTC.

This chain connects TRBV13 to TRBJ2-3; TRBD2 agrees at 9 bases. The trim removed 0 bases at V and 6 bases at J, leaving 13 bases unmatched. Germline lookup yields CDR1 PRHDT and CDR2 FYEKMQ (reference sequence). The CDR3 is 18 amino acids. In DNA, the CDR3 is TGTGCCAGCAGCTTAGGCCTGGGGTCAGCGGGAGGTCTTGATACGCAGTATTTT. This codes for CASSLGLGSAGGLDTQYF.

For this clonotype: A much larger clone is a single base away; this may be a read error. The CDR3 loop reads CSVEGRGYEQYF. The CDR3 nucleotides are TGCAGCGTTGAGGGCCGTGGCTATGAGCAGTACTTC. The chain employs TRBV29-1 and TRBJ2-4; D call uncertain. The germline CDR1 and CDR2 sequences are SQVTM and ANQGSEA. The CDR3 is 12 amino acids. The V end lost 3 bases, the J end lost 13 bases, and 16 bases lay between the germline ends.

The chain joins TRBV6-6 to TRBJ2-5; 9 bases fit TRBD2. The J call may be in error: the DNA end matches TRBJ2-7 better. Germline CDR1 MNHNY, CDR2 SVGAGI (reference sequence). The CDR3 is 14 residues long. CDR3 amino acids: CASKGTSRSYEQYF. The DNA of the CDR3 is TGTGCCAGCAAGGGGACTAGCAGGAGTTACGAGCAGTACTTC.

This clonotype was seen a few times. This rearrangement joins TRBV6-1 to TRBJ1-2; TRBD1 aligns across 10 bases. CDR3 size: 15 residues. With V trimmed by 5 bases and J by 2 bases, 5 bases remained unmatched. The germline CDR1 and CDR2 sequences are MNHNS and SASEGT. In DNA form, the CDR3 reads TGTGCCAGCAGTAACGGACAGGGGGGGAACTATGGCTACACCTTC. Amino acids: CASSNGQGGNYGYTF.

This clonotype appeared many times. J is TRBJ1-5 and V is TRBV7-2; no clear D. Germline CDR1 reads SGHTA; CDR2 reads FQGNSA. This CDR3 comprises 12 residues. V gave up 5 bases and J gave up 4 bases, with 6 bases separating them. The CDR3 region has the DNA TGTGCCAGCAGCCTCTGGAATCAGCCCCAGCATTTT. It translates to CASSLWNQPQHF. The full variable domain, with the rest looked up from reference TRBV7-2 and TRBJ1-5, is GAGVSQSPSNKVTEKGKDVELRCDPISGHTALYWYRQSLGQGLEFLIYFQGNSAPDKSGLPSDRFSAERTGGSVSTLTIQRTQQEDSAVYLCASSLWNQPQHFGDGTRLSIL.

This clonotype appeared a few times. The rearrangement uses TRBV6-5 and TRBJ2-3; a weak D match, TRBD1 (5 bases). The V and J ends lost 6 bases and 6 bases respectively, with 19 bases between them. In germline, CDR1 is MNHEY, CDR2 SVGAGI. This CDR3 comprises 15 residues. CDR3 sequence (DNA): TGTGCCAGCAGCTCCCGGCAGGGTGATGCGGATACGCAGTATTTT. As protein: CASSSRQGDADTQYF.

This clonotype was recorded once. The V gene is TRBV20-1, the J gene TRBJ2-4; 7 bases align to TRBD1. From germline, CDR1 is DFQATT and CDR2 SNEGSKA (reference sequence). Unmatched junction bases numbered 11, after V lost 2 bases and J lost 13 bases. This CDR3 has 13 residues. The CDR3 spells CSARSSGGFGQYF. The CDR3 nucleotides read TGCAGTGCTAGAAGCTCAGGGGGTTTTGGGCAGTACTTC.

In this sample, this clonotype turned up a few times. This chain joins TRBV29-1 and TRBJ2-7, with 8 bases aligning to TRBD1. Trimming cost V 1 base and J 1 base; bases outside gene matches: 9. CDR1 SQVTM and CDR2 ANQGSEA come from the germline V gene. CDR3 size: 16 residues. The CDR3 here is CSVEGRGTGGSYEQYF. CDR3 DNA: TGCAGCGTTGAAGGAAGGGGGACAGGAGGGTCCTACGAGCAGTACTTC.

This clonotype turned up a few times. The chain employs TRBV20-1 and TRBJ1-2; 7 bases align to TRBD1. The CDR3 runs to 12 residues. V shed 4 bases, J shed 6 bases, and the junction held 5 bases outside the gene matches. Germline V gene lookup returns CDR1 DFQATT and CDR2 SNEGSKA (reference sequence). CDR3 nucleotide sequence: TGCAGTGCTACCGGGACAGCCCATGGCTACACCTTC. Encoded protein: CSATGTAHGYTF.

The rearrangement uses TRBV3-1 and TRBJ2-1; 7 nucleotides agree with TRBD1. J lost 8 bases, V lost 5 bases, and 6 bases had no gene match. There are 13 residues in the CDR3. Germline CDR1 and CDR2: LGHDT and YNNKEL (reference sequence). CDR3 sequence: CASSVGGSYEQFF. The CDR3 nucleotides read TGTGCCAGCAGCGTAGGGGGCAGCTATGAGCAGTTCTTC.

This clonotype was found a few times. The V and J genes are TRBV10-3 and TRBJ2-3, with 10 bases aligning to TRBD2. Germline lookup yields CDR1 ENHRY and CDR2 SYGVKD. The CDR3 is 13 amino acids. V was clipped by 8 bases and J by 5 bases; unmatched bases: 4. This CDR3 is CAIGLAEIDTQYF. The CDR3 coding sequence is TGTGCCATCGGACTAGCGGAGATAGATACGCAGTATTTT.